Sequencing of this T cell receptor beta chain was carried out in a study of vaccination effects on CD4 cells after COVID-19. Study-wide results and limits: Sampling in the study covered few convalescent patients and included no early post-infection timepoints.

Produced via immunoSEQ multiplex PCR; TCRdb's table is partial and in-frame only. The data contain roughly 30,000 clones, roughly 74% of them singletons. Pools of viral peptides were used by the ViraFEST assay to expand antigen-specific CD4+ T cells ahead of sequencing. Cultured cells yielded isolated CD4+ T cells after more than nine days. Either the BNT162b2 or mRNA-1273 vaccine was given to participants in two doses. Previously uninfected by SARS-CoV-2, the vaccine recipients also showed negative nucleocapsid antibodies. Culturing of under 2.5 million PBMC per well took place with 8.5 to 10 IU/ml IL-2 and about 9.3 ug/ml peptides. This clone was detected only a few times. Its specificity is unknown. V lost 2 bases and J 6 bases, leaving 6 bases between the germline ends. Looked up from germline, CDR1 is SNHLY and CDR2 is FYNNEI. CDR3 length: 12 residues.

The chain carries TRBV2 and TRBJ2-3; D is unresolved. The TCR was taken from a human donor who received a COVID-19 vaccine. The source was CD4+ T cells from PBMCs cultured with HCoV-NL63 spike peptides, collected after COVID-19 vaccination. This chain's CDR3 is CASSEIEDTQYF. In DNA form, the CDR3 reads TGTGCCAGCAGTGAAATCGAGGATACGCAGTATTTT.